This record looks at one T cell receptor (beta chain) sequence and its context. Germline CDR1 reads MGHDK; CDR2 reads SYGVNS. The V segment lost 6 bases and the J segment 6 bases; nucleotides outside the gene matches: 11. The CDR3 covers 14 residues. The repertoire was sequenced with immunoSEQ multiplex PCR; TCRdb's copy has only in-frame clones and lacks some. This table holds over 950,000 clones, approximately 80% found once. The data stem from a study of shared clonotypes between healthy human individuals. The chain employs TRBV25-1 and TRBJ2-7, with TRBD1 identical over 7 bases. The clonotype was recovered from a man younger than 30 in good health. Some clones in this sample may be carry-over from other donors' samples. The sequenced sample consisted of memory CD4+ T cells from PBMCs. Subset given: CD45RA-negative fraction. CDR3 amino acids: CASSTIRQGREQYF. The CDR3 DNA sequence: TGTGCCAGCAGCACTATCCGACAGGGACGCGAGCAGTACTTC.